The 10 T cell receptor beta chains given below trace back to one sample, sequenced in a study of T-cell memory formation after mild COVID-19. Via MiXCR, TCRdb re-called the 5' RACE reads, giving one row per CDR3 protein. The data hold 300,000 to 350,000 distinct CDR3 sequences, with approximately 12% observed a single time. The sequencing input was PBMCs or a T cell subset sorted from them (not recorded which). These receptors came from a man aged 18-30 years who had mild COVID-19 (a few samples of this study predate the infection). Cell type and time point are not known.

This clonotype was detected ten times or more. This chain uses TRBV6-5 with TRBJ2-3, with no clear D. Per the germline V gene, CDR1 is MNHEY and CDR2 is SVGAGI. This CDR3 has 12 amino acids. Trimming pared 7 bases from V and 5 bases from J, leaving 10 bases between. Written as DNA, the CDR3 is TGTGCCAGCACTGATGAAAAAGATACGCAGTATTTT. Amino acids: CASTDEKDTQYF.

The chain links TRBV5-1 to TRBJ2-6; 9 bases are shared with TRBD1. The V and J ends lost 0 bases and 2 bases, in that order; junction bases with no gene match: 0. There are 16 residues in the CDR3. Germline CDR1 is SGHRS and CDR2 is YFSETQ. In DNA form, the CDR3 reads TGCGCCAGCAGCTTGGGGACAGGGGCTGGGGCCAACGTCCTGACTTTC. Amino acids: CASSLGTGAGANVLTF.

This clonotype was detected ten times or more. The chain uses TRBV10-1 and TRBJ2-3; D not resolved. With 4 bases removed from V and 2 bases from J, the gap between germline ends came to 7 bases. Germline CDR1 and CDR2: WNHNN and SYGVQD (reference sequence). CDR3 size: 13 residues. For the CDR3, the DNA is TGCGCCAGCAGTGCCGGTCTCACAGATACGCAGTATTTT. The encoded protein is CASSAGLTDTQYF.

This clonotype was detected many times. This chain connects TRBV12-5 to TRBJ1-1, with D tentatively TRBD1 (5 bases). V gave up 2 bases and J gave up 6 bases, with 13 bases separating them. Germline V gene sequence: CDR1 LGHNT, CDR2 FRNRAP. The CDR3 contains 14 residues. The CDR3 region has the DNA TGTGCTAGTGGTTTGCTCGGGGGGGAGGCTGAAGCTTTCTTT. It is translated as CASGLLGGEAEAFF.

The table lists this clonotype with a few counts. This rearrangement joins TRBV20-1 to TRBJ2-3; D not certain. The germline V gene has CDR1 DFQATT and CDR2 SNEGSKA (reference sequence). V was trimmed by 0 bases and J by 0 bases, leaving 13 bases between them. The length of the CDR3 is 16 residues. The CDR3 reads CSARDPLIPSTDTQYF. CDR3 bases: TGCAGTGCTAGAGATCCCCTGATCCCTAGCACAGATACGCAGTATTTT.

This clonotype was seen repeatedly, ten times or more. As DNA, the CDR3 is TGTGCCAGCACGATGGGAGGGACACCTTACGAGCAGTACGTC. It codes for CASTMGGTPYEQYV. The rearrangement joins TRBV28 to TRBJ2-7; D is possibly TRBD2 (7 bases). The CDR3 loop spans 14 amino acids. The germline V and J ends were trimmed by 7 bases and 4 bases, with 17 bases remaining between them. The germline CDR1 and CDR2 sequences are MDHEN and SYDVKM.

This clonotype was seen a few times. The V gene is TRBV7-9, the J gene TRBJ2-2; TRBD1 or TRBD2 may be the D gene (5 bases each). Looked up from germline, CDR1 is SEHNR and CDR2 is FQNEAQ (reference sequence). Trimming took 4 bases from V and 0 from J, leaving 15 bases between them. CDR3 length equals 17 residues. This CDR3 is CASSSTRDGSNTGELFF. The CDR3 DNA follows: TGTGCCAGCAGCTCGACCCGGGACGGATCGAACACCGGGGAGCTGTTTTTT. The variable domain in full, completed from reference TRBV7-9 and TRBJ2-2, reads DTGVSQNPRHKITKRGQNVTFRCDPISEHNRLYWYRQTLGQGPEFLTYFQNEAQLEKSRLLSDRFSAERPKGSFSTLEIQRTEQGDSAMYLCASSSTRDGSNTGELFFGEGSRLTVL.

This clonotype was detected a few times. V is TRBV4-3 and J is TRBJ2-3; 12 positions match TRBD2. The CDR3 covers 20 residues. Germline-derived CDR1 and CDR2 are LGHNA and YSLEER. V lost 5 bases and J lost 3; bases outside the gene matches: 18. Here the CDR3 DNA reads TGCGCCAGCAGCACTACCCGCCTAGCGGGGGGGCCGGTTGGGACAGATACGCAGTATTTT. Translating it yields CASSTTRLAGGPVGTDTQYF.

This clonotype has more than one count but fewer than ten. V usage is TRBV7-9 and J usage is TRBJ2-1, with TRBD1 identical over 12 bases. Germline CDR1 is SEHNR and CDR2 is FQNEAQ (reference sequence). V gave up 11 bases and J gave up 5 bases; unmatched junction bases: 7. The CDR3 contains 14 residues. CDR3 coding DNA: TGTGCCGGAGGGACAGGGGGCTTTCACAATGAGCAGTTCTTC. Translation gives CAGGTGGFHNEQFF.

This clonotype was observed a handful of times. The CDR3 is CACTRTYNSPLHF. Written as DNA, the CDR3 is TGTGCCTGTACACGGACCTATAATTCACCCCTCCACTTT. The genes are TRBV7-2 and TRBJ1-6, with no clear D. The CDR3 is 13 residues long. Trimming cost V 11 bases and J 2 bases, with 10 bases left between them. Germline lookup yields CDR1 SGHTA and CDR2 FQGNSA.